Reported below is one TCR beta chain. Its antigen is still unknown. These data originate in a study of OX40 agonist ivuxolimab in advanced cancers. Overall study context: Dose-escalation patients were diagnosed with hepatocellular carcinoma, melanoma, renal cell cancer or head and neck cancer. Study-wide results and caveats: At 0.1 to 3.0 mg/kg, clonal expansion of CD4+ and CD8+ blood T cells had occurred by week 6.

Only in-frame clones appear in the TCRdb table, and some are missing; sequencing was by immunoSEQ multiplex PCR. The sample includes fewer than 40,000 clones, about 81% of them seen just once. Germline V gene lookup returns CDR1 MGHRA and CDR2 YSYEKL. This CDR3 has 15 amino acids. J lost 8 bases, V lost 0 bases, and 5 bases had no gene match. The sample here was CD4+ or CD8+ T cells sorted from blood, taken in a trial of the OX40 agonist ivuxolimab. The rearrangement links TRBV4-1 to TRBJ1-4; 8 nucleotides match TRBD1. This TCR was sampled from an adult with an advanced solid tumor such as melanoma, head and neck, liver or kidney cancer. The CDR3 region has the DNA TGCGCCAGCAGCCAAGAGGACAGGGTATGGGAAAAACTGTTTTTT. This codes for CASSQEDRVWEKLFF.